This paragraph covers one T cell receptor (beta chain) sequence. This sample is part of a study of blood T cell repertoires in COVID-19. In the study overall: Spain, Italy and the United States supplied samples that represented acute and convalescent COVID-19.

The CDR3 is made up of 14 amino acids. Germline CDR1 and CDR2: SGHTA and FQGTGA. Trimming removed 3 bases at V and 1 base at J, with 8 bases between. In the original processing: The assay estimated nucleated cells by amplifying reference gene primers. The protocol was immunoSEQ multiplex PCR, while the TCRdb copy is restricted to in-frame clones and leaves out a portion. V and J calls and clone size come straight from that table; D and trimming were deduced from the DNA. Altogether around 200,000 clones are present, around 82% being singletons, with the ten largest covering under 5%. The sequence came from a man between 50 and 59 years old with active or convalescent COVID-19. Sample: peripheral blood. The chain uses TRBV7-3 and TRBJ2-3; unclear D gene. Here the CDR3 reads CASSFLPGTDTQYF. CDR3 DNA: TGTGCCAGCAGCTTCCTACCGGGCACAGATACGCAGTATTTT.